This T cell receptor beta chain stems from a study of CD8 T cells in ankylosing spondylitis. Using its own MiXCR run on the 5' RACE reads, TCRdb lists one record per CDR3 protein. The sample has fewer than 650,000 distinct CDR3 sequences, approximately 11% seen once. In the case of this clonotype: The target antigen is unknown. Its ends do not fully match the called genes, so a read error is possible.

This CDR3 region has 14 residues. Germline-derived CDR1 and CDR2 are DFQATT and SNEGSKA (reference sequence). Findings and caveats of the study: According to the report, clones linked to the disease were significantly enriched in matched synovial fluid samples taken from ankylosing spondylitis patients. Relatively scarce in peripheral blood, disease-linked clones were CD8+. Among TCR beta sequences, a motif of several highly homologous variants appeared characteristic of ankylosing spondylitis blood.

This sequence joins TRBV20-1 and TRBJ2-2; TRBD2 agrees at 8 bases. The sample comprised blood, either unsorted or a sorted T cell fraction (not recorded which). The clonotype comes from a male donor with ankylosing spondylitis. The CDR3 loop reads CSARGSGRAGEMFF. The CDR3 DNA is TGCAGTGCTAGGGGGAGCGGGAGAGCCGGGGAGATGTTTTTT.